This is a list of T cell receptor beta chains from one sample in a study of shared clonotypes between healthy human individuals. Libraries were prepared by immunoSEQ multiplex PCR; TCRdb keeps only in-frame clonotypes and omits some of them. Of more than 200,000 clones in the sample, over 60% are singletons; the top ten hold 8.5% to 14%. The sequenced material came from memory CD4+ T cells sorted from blood. The receptors originated from a man aged 25 to 40 in good health. Each CDR3 is given with its conserved first and last residue. D genes are given only for firm matches. Size values are once, few and many counts, or a class for expanded clones, and some rows have none.

TRBJ1-2 | NA | TRBV14 | NA | CASSHGPSYGYTF | TGTGCCAGCAGCCACGGACCGAGCTATGGCTACACCTTC
TRBJ2-5 | NA | TRBV15 | NA | CATSRRHEAETQYF | TGTGCCACCAGCAGGAGACACGAGGCGGAGACCCAGTACTTC
TRBJ1-1 | NA | TRBV9 | NA | CASSVAGGGTEAFF | TGTGCCAGCAGCGTAGCTGGAGGGGGCACTGAAGCTTTCTTT
TRBJ2-1 | TRBD2 | TRBV9 | once | CASSSRGSGSPYNEQFF | TGTGCCAGCAGTTCACGAGGGAGCGGGAGCCCTTACAATGAGCAGTTCTTC
TRBJ1-1 | TRBD1 | TRBV7-9 | NA | CASSRQGANTEAFF | TGTGCCAGCAGTAGACAGGGGGCGAACACTGAAGCTTTCTTT
TRBJ2-1 | NA | TRBV27 | few | CASSFGGSRYNEQFF | TGTGCCAGCAGTTTTGGTGGGAGCCGATACAATGAGCAGTTCTTC
TRBJ2-5 | NA | TRBV25-1 | NA | CASSDRVIETQYF | TGTGCCAGCAGTGACAGGGTAATAGAGACCCAGTACTTC
TRBJ1-1 | NA | TRBV10-3 | few | CAISRDMNTEAFF | TGTGCCATCAGCAGGGACATGAACACTGAAGCTTTCTTT
TRBJ1-5 | NA | TRBV18 | NA | CASSPDYSNQPQHF | TGTGCCAGCTCACCAGATTATAGCAATCAGCCCCAGCATTTT
TRBJ2-7 | NA | TRBV5-1 | few | CASSLRAGTTRQNYEQYF | TGCGCCAGCAGCTTGAGGGCGGGGACGACGCGTCAGAACTACGAGCAGTACTTC
TRBJ2-7 | NA | TRBV5-1 | NA | CASSLDPSSYEQYF | TGCGCCAGCAGCTTGGATCCTAGCTCCTACGAGCAGTACTTC
TRBJ2-1 | NA | TRBV5-1 | many | CASSLEVGNEQFF | TGCGCCAGCAGCTTGGAGGTGGGCAATGAGCAGTTCTTC
TRBJ2-3 | NA | TRBV5-8 | NA | CASSLETPGTDTQYF | TGTGCCAGCAGCTTGGAGACACCCGGCACAGATACGCAGTATTTT
TRBJ2-1 | NA | TRBV25-1 | NA | CASSHGGLAKMDEQFF | TGTGCCAGCAGTCATGGTGGGCTAGCGAAGATGGATGAGCAGTTCTTC
TRBJ2-6 | NA | TRBV18 | NA | CASSMTGPGALSSGANVLTF | TGTGCCAGCTCCATGACGGGGCCGGGAGCCCTAAGCTCTGGGGCCAACGTCCTGACTTTC
TRBJ2-7 | NA | TRBV19 | NA | CASSVARPDPYGQEQYF | TGTGCCAGTAGTGTAGCACGTCCGGATCCATATGGACAGGAGCAGTACTTC
TRBJ1-5 | TRBD1 | TRBV10-2 | NA | CASSLGQAGQPQHF | TGCGCCAGCAGTTTAGGACAGGCGGGACAGCCCCAGCATTTT
TRBJ1-5 | NA | TRBV14 | NA | CASPLKTPGATPNQPQHF | TGTGCCAGCCCATTAAAAACACCAGGGGCTACCCCCAATCAGCCCCAGCATTTT
TRBJ2-7 | NA | TRBV6-1 | few | CASSEWGLEQYF | TGTGCCAGCAGTGAATGGGGCCTCGAGCAGTACTTC
TRBJ2-1 | TRBD2 | TRBV9 | few | CASSRGGRWDNEQFF | TGTGCCAGCAGCCGGGGGGGCCGTTGGGACAATGAGCAGTTCTTC
TRBJ2-5 | NA | TRBV5-8 | NA | CASSLDGAWQETQYF | TGTGCCAGCAGCTTGGACGGCGCATGGCAAGAGACCCAGTACTTC
TRBJ2-1 | NA | TRBV11-2 | NA | CASSSTRDFYNEQFF | TGTGCCAGCAGCTCAACACGGGACTTCTACAATGAGCAGTTCTTC
TRBJ1-3 | NA | TRBV2 | NA | CASGDSGNTIYF | TGTGCCAGCGGAGACTCTGGAAACACCATATATTTT
TRBJ2-1 | NA | TRBV4-1 | NA | CASSQEGVLEQFF | TGCGCCAGCAGCCAAGAAGGGGTTCTTGAGCAGTTCTTC
TRBJ2-1 | NA | TRBV2 | NA | CASSEAEGPGYNEQFF | TGTGCCAGCAGTGAAGCGGAGGGCCCAGGCTACAATGAGCAGTTCTTC